This TCR beta chain was recovered during a study of blood T cell repertoires in COVID-19. The overall study: Some COVID-19 samples were acute and others convalescent; all came from the United States, Italy and Spain.

Per the germline V gene, CDR1 is SNHLY and CDR2 is FYNNEI. There are 13 residues in the CDR3. V lost 4 bases and J lost 0, with 6 bases in between. Original data processing: Using reference gene primer amplification, nucleated cell counts were estimated. Produced via immunoSEQ multiplex PCR; TCRdb's table is partial and in-frame only. That table gives V, J and clone size, and the DNA gave D and trimming. The table records about 110,000 clones, approximately 79% of them present only once. The genes are TRBV2 and TRBJ1-1; possibly TRBD1 for D (5 bases). The receptor was derived from a man between 65 and 80 years old with active or convalescent COVID-19. The sequencing sample was made of peripheral blood. CDR3 nucleotide sequence: TGTGCCAGCAGTGGACAGATGAACACTGAAGCTTTCTTT. Translating it yields CASSGQMNTEAFF.